This entry concerns a single TCR beta chain. Its antigen remains unknown. The sample comes from a study of identical twins. Using its own MiXCR run on the 5' RACE reads, TCRdb lists one record per CDR3 protein. The sample has about 240,000 distinct CDR3 sequences, about 11% seen once. Study-level results: Twin-shared out-of-frame alpha sequences showed excess low generation probability.

Sequencing was performed on memory T cells sorted from blood. The sequence came from a man aged 50-59 years in good health.

The CDR3 sequence: CASTPGTGNTEAFF. The CDR3 region has the DNA TGTGCCAGCACCCCAGGGACAGGGAACACTGAAGCTTTCTTT. J is TRBJ1-1 and V is TRBV11-2; 8 bases align to TRBD1. J was trimmed by 1 base and V by 7 bases; bases with no gene match: 5. The CDR3 spans 14 residues. Germline V lookup: CDR1 SGHAT, CDR2 FQNNGV.